These 14 T cell receptor beta chains originate from one sample sequenced in a study of PD-L1 blockade in urothelial cancer. Using immunoSEQ multiplex PCR, the repertoire was profiled, and TCRdb retains in-frame clones only, with some absent. The profile shows around 56,000 clones, about 86% of them singletons. The sample was PBMCs, taken around atezolizumab (anti-PD-L1) treatment. These TCRs come from a man between 50 and 59 years old with urothelial cancer.

This chain connects TRBV7-9 to TRBJ1-5, with D hard to call. Trimming pared 3 bases from V and 3 bases from J, leaving 9 bases between. The CDR3 length is 14 residues. The germline V gene encodes CDR1 SEHNR and CDR2 FQNEAQ (reference sequence). The CDR3 loop is CASSFAGDNQPQHF. Here the CDR3 DNA reads TGTGCCAGCAGCTTCGCCGGGGACAATCAGCCCCAGCATTTT.

The chain is built from TRBV28 and TRBJ2-7, with D uncertain. In germline, CDR1 is MDHEN, CDR2 SYDVKM. The V and J ends lost 5 bases and 2 bases respectively, with 16 bases between them. The CDR3 covers 15 residues. This CDR3 reads CASSPALGRTYEQYF. As DNA, the CDR3 is TGTGCCAGCAGTCCCGCCTTGGGCAGGACCTACGAGCAGTACTTC. Drawing the rest from reference TRBV28 and TRBJ2-7, the complete variable domain is DVKVTQSSRYLVKRTGEKVFLECVQDMDHENMFWYRQDPGLGLRLIYFSYDVKMKEKGDIPEGYSVSREKKERFSLILESASTNQTSMYLCASSPALGRTYEQYFGPGTRLTVT.

A single count supports this clone. The chain links TRBV15 to TRBJ2-7, with a possible D match to TRBD2 (5 bases). V was shortened by 7 bases and J by 3 bases, with 13 bases between the two germline ends. CDR1 is LNHNV, CDR2 YYDKDF, per germline (reference sequence). The CDR3 runs 13 residues. The CDR3 here is CATITDLHYEQYF. CDR3 DNA: TGTGCCACCATCACGGACTTACACTACGAGCAGTACTTC.

The V call is TRBV28, the J call TRBJ1-6; possible D gene TRBD1, 5 bases. The V end lost 1 base, the J end lost 8 bases, and 18 bases lay between the germline ends. The germline V gene encodes CDR1 MDHEN and CDR2 SYDVKM. The CDR3 totals 17 residues. CDR3: CASSLFMGGRIDSPLHF. CDR3 DNA sequence: TGTGCCAGCAGTTTATTCATGGGGGGACGGATAGATTCACCCCTCCACTTT.

The chain uses TRBV11-2 and TRBJ2-4; possibly TRBD2 for D (6 bases). The CDR3 length is 14 residues. The germline V gene encodes CDR1 SGHAT and CDR2 FQNNGV. Trimming stripped 5 bases from V and 7 bases from J, with 15 bases between. CDR3 amino acids: CASSQYGGFNIQYF. CDR3 nucleotides: TGTGCCAGCAGCCAATATGGAGGGTTTAACATTCAGTACTTC.

V and J are TRBV7-9 and TRBJ2-7; TRBD2 matches 10 bases. Germline lookup yields CDR1 SEHNR and CDR2 FQNEAQ (reference sequence). V was pared by 6 bases and J by 3 bases, with 11 bases of the junction left unmatched. This CDR3 has 16 amino acids. The CDR3 sequence is CASSSPTSGKDYEQYF. DNA of the CDR3: TGTGCCAGCAGTTCCCCTACTAGCGGGAAAGACTACGAGCAGTACTTC.

This chain uses TRBV5-3 with TRBJ2-7; possibly TRBD1 for D (6 bases). TRBV5-3 is flagged as an ORF with uncertain function. Between the trimmed V and J ends, which lost 2 bases and 5 bases, there was a span of 20 bases. There are 16 residues in the CDR3. As DNA, the CDR3 is TGTGCCAGAAGCTTAAAGGGGGAAAACAGGGTGGACGAGCAGTACTTC. It yields the protein CARSLKGENRVDEQYF.

The chain recombines TRBV7-3 with TRBJ2-2, with TRBD2 matching 7 bases. Germline V lookup: CDR1 SGHTA, CDR2 FQGTGA. This CDR3 spans 15 amino acids. J was trimmed by 3 bases and V by 5 bases; bases with no gene match: 6. CDR3 DNA sequence: TGTGCCAGCAGCCAGGGAGGGAGGGACACCGGGGAGCTGTTTTTT. Amino acids: CASSQGGRDTGELFF.

The rearrangement uses TRBV5-1 and TRBJ2-1, with 8 bases identical to TRBD2. Germline V gives CDR1 SGHRS, CDR2 YFSETQ. V lost 7 bases to trimming and J lost 3 bases; unmatched junction nucleotides: 9. There are 15 residues in the CDR3. The CDR3 sequence is CASRQLADIYNEQFF. The CDR3, as DNA: TGCGCCAGCCGACAACTAGCGGATATCTACAATGAGCAGTTCTTC. Using reference TRBV5-1 and TRBJ2-1 for the parts outside the CDR3, the full variable domain is KAGVTQTPRYLIKTRGQQVTLSCSPISGHRSVSWYQQTPGQGLQFLFEYFSETQRNKGNFPGRFSGRQFSNSRSEMNVSTLELGDSALYLCASRQLADIYNEQFFGPGTRLTVL.

This chain uses TRBV9 with TRBJ2-7; 9 bases map to TRBD1. This CDR3 has 17 residues. CDR1 is SGDLS, CDR2 YYNGEE, per germline. The V gene end was trimmed by 4 bases and the J gene end by 5 bases; junction bases not matched to a gene: 16. The DNA for the CDR3 is TGTGCCAGCAGCACGCTCCCCCGGACAGGGGAAAGTCACGAGCAGTACTTC. It is translated as CASSTLPRTGESHEQYF.

This sequence joins TRBV28 and TRBJ2-1; TRBD1 agrees at 9 bases. Trimming removed 8 bases from V and 8 bases from J; junction bases left unmatched: 13. This CDR3 has 15 residues. CDR1 is MDHEN and CDR2 is SYDVKM in the germline V gene. The CDR3 loop reads CASAGPGTGRDEQFF. For the CDR3, the DNA is TGTGCCAGCGCGGGCCCCGGGACAGGGAGGGATGAGCAGTTCTTC.

The gene calls are TRBV5-1 and TRBJ2-5; maybe TRBD2 (6 bases). The germline gives CDR1 SGHRS, CDR2 YFSETQ. The CDR3 spans 13 residues. Trimming took 0 bases from V and 5 from J, leaving 8 bases between them. CDR3 protein: CASSLGGVETQYF. DNA for the CDR3: TGCGCCAGCAGCTTGGGGGGGGTTGAGACCCAGTACTTC.

The chain has TRBV2 and TRBJ2-5, with TRBD1 matching 10 bases. The CDR3 has 15 amino acids. After removal of 6 bases from V and 1 base from J, the junction contained 5 bases not matched to a gene. Germline CDR1 is SNHLY and CDR2 is FYNNEI. The CDR3: CASRDRGLGQETQYF. CDR3 sequence (DNA): TGTGCCAGCAGAGACAGGGGGCTCGGCCAAGAGACCCAGTACTTC.

The rearrangement links TRBV7-3 to TRBJ2-1; 12 bases agree with TRBD2. Looked up from germline, CDR1 is SGHTA and CDR2 is FQGTGA. The V gene end was trimmed by 4 bases and the J gene end by 7 bases; junction bases not matched to a gene: 5. This CDR3 region has 15 residues. The CDR3 DNA is TGTGCCAGCAGCTCTAGCGGGAGGGCCTGGAATGAGCAGTTCTTC. It yields the protein CASSSSGRAWNEQFF.